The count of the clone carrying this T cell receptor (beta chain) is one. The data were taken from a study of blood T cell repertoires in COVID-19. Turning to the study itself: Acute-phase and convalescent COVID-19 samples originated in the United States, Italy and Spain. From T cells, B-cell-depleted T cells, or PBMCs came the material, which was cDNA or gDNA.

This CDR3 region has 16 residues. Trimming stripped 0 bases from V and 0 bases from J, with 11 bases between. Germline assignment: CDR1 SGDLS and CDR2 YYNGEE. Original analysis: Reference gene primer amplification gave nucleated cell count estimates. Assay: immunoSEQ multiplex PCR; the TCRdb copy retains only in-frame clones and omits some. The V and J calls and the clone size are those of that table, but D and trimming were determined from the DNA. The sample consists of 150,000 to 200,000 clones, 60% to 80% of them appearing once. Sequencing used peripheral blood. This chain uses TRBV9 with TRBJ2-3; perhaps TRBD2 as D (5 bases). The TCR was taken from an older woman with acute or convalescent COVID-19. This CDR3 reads CASSVGGQFSTDTQYF. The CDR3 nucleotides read TGTGCCAGCAGCGTAGGAGGGCAGTTTAGCACAGATACGCAGTATTTT.